These T cell receptor beta chains were read from a single sample in a study of shared clonotypes between healthy human individuals. This table comes from immunoSEQ multiplex PCR, and its TCRdb copy is limited to in-frame clones, with some not included. The data hold fewer than 1.6 million clones, with approximately 98.5% observed a single time. Sequencing was done on a sample of naive CD4+ T cells sorted from blood. These TCRs come from a young man in good health. Both conserved end residues are part of each CDR3. D genes are given only for firm matches. Clone size is given for some rows only: seen once, a few or many times, or a class if the clone is expanded.

j_gene,v_gene,abundance,d_gene,CDR3nt,CDR3aa
TRBJ1-2,TRBV28,-,-,TGTGCCAGCAGTTTACAACTCTATGGCTACACCTTC,CASSLQLYGYTF
TRBJ2-5,TRBV7-9,-,TRBD2,TGTGCCAGCAGAGCGGGGACTAGCGGGTACCAAGAGACCCAGTACTTC,CASRAGTSGYQETQYF
TRBJ2-7,TRBV10-2,-,-,TGCGCCAGCACCGAGGGGCACTACGGGCACGAGCAGTACTTC,CASTEGHYGHEQYF
TRBJ2-3,TRBV7-2,-,-,TGTGCCAGCAGCTTATTAGGGGGCGGGGGCACAGATACGCAGTATTTT,CASSLLGGGGTDTQYF
TRBJ2-7,TRBV11-3,-,-,TGTGCCAGCAGCCTTAGTAATTCAAATCGACTAGGCTACGAGCAGTACTTC,CASSLSNSNRLGYEQYF
TRBJ1-1,TRBV5-4,-,-,TGTGCCAGCAGCCAACCGGGACGGGAAAACACTGAAGCTTTCTTT,CASSQPGRENTEAFF
TRBJ1-2,TRBV30,-,-,TGTGCCGGAACTCCGGGGGGTCTTTATCATGGCTACACCTTC,CAGTPGGLYHGYTF
TRBJ2-7,TRBV5-4,once,-,TGTGCCAGCAGCCCCGAAGCGGACCTCTACGAGCAGTACTTC,CASSPEADLYEQYF
TRBJ1-1,TRBV10-3,-,-,TGTGCCATCAGTGAGCGGGGGTCCATGAACACTGAAGCTTTCTTT,CAISERGSMNTEAFF
TRBJ2-7,TRBV7-8,-,TRBD2,TGTGCCAGCAGCTTAGGAAGATCTAGCGGGAGGGTCTACGAGCAGTACTTC,CASSLGRSSGRVYEQYF
TRBJ2-7,TRBV6-6,-,-,TGTGCCAGCAGACGCGCAGGGACCCAATCCTACGAGCAGTACTTC,CASRRAGTQSYEQYF
TRBJ1-1,TRBV10-1,-,-,TGCGCCAGCAGTGAGTCTGCCAGACGTAGTACTGAAGCTTTCTTT,CASSESARRSTEAFF
TRBJ2-1,TRBV7-2,-,TRBD2,TGTGCCAGCAGCTTAGGGACTAGCGGGAGAAATGAGCAGTTCTTC,CASSLGTSGRNEQFF
TRBJ2-1,TRBV7-9,-,TRBD2,TGTGCCAGCAGCTTGCCGGGACTAGCGGGACTTGACTCCTACAATGAGCAGTTCTTC,CASSLPGLAGLDSYNEQFF
TRBJ2-1,TRBV19,once,TRBD1,TGTGCCAGTAGTATCAACAGGGGGCTCCTGATTGATGAGCAGTTCTTC,CASSINRGLLIDEQFF
TRBJ2-7,TRBV29-1,-,-,TGCAGCGTGAGGATCCGGGACCTCGTCTACGAGCAGTACTTC,CSVRIRDLVYEQYF
TRBJ2-7,TRBV27,-,TRBD1,TGTGCCAGCAGAACATACCTTGGACAGGGCCACGAGCAGTACTTC,CASRTYLGQGHEQYF
TRBJ2-2,TRBV7-2,-,-,TGTGCCAGCAGCTTAAGAGAGCGATTGTTGAACACCGGGGAGCTGTTTTTT,CASSLRERLLNTGELFF
TRBJ2-3,TRBV29-1,-,TRBD1,TGCAGCGTTGTGGGGCCTACAGGGGCGCCAGATACGCAGTATTTT,CSVVGPTGAPDTQYF
TRBJ1-4,TRBV5-1,-,-,TGCGCCAGCAGCTTGTCGGGGGGAGCAACTAATGAAAAACTGTTTTTT,CASSLSGGATNEKLFF
TRBJ1-5,TRBV30,-,-,TGTGCCTGGAGTGCAAAGGGGGGAAGCAATCAGCCCCAGCATTTT,CAWSAKGGSNQPQHF
TRBJ2-1,TRBV6-4,-,-,TGTGCCAGCAGTGAGAGATATCGGGGTAGCGGTATTTACAATGAGCAGTTCTTC,CASSERYRGSGIYNEQFF
TRBJ2-2,TRBV5-1,-,-,TGCGCCAGCAGCCTGGGACAACAGGAGCCCGGGGAGCTGTTTTTT,CASSLGQQEPGELFF
TRBJ2-7,TRBV5-5,-,-,TGTGCCAGCAGCTTGGAGGGATACGAGCAGTACTTC,CASSLEGYEQYF
TRBJ1-3,TRBV15,-,-,TGTGCCACCAGCAGAGCAGGACACAGCTACTCTGGAAACACCATATATTTT,CATSRAGHSYSGNTIYF
TRBJ2-3,TRBV6-5,-,-,TGTGCCAGCAGTTACTTAGCGTTCACAGATACGCAGTATTTT,CASSYLAFTDTQYF
TRBJ2-1,TRBV27,-,TRBD2,TGTGCCAGCAGCCTCAGCGGGAGTGGCGCCTACAATGAGCAGTTCTTC,CASSLSGSGAYNEQFF
TRBJ2-7,TRBV5-4,-,TRBD2,TGTGCCAGCAGCACCCTGGGGGGACTAGCGGACTACGAGCAGTACTTC,CASSTLGGLADYEQYF
TRBJ2-7,TRBV7-2,-,-,TGTGCCAGCAGCCGCCGGGCCGGAAAAAACTCCTACGAGCAGTACTTC,CASSRRAGKNSYEQYF
TRBJ1-2,TRBV2,-,TRBD1,TGTGCCAGCAGTTTGCGCCAACAGGGGGCGAACTATGGCTACACCTTC,CASSLRQQGANYGYTF